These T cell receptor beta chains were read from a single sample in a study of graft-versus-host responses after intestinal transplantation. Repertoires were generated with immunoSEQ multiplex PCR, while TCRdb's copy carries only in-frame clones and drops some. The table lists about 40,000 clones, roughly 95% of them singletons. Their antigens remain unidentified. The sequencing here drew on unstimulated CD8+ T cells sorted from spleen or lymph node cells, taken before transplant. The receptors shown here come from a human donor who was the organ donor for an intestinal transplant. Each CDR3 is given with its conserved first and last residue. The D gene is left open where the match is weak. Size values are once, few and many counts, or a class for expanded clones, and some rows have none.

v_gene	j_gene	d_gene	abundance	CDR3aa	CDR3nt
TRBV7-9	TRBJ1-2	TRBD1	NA	CASSLDRGYGYTF	TGTGCCAGCAGCTTAGACAGGGGCTATGGCTACACCTTC
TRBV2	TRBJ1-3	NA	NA	CASSGWWHPGNTIYF	TGTGCCAGCAGTGGTTGGTGGCATCCTGGAAACACCATATATTTT
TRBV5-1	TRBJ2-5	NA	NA	CASSLGVGAQETQYF	TGCGCCAGCAGCTTGGGGGTGGGGGCCCAAGAGACCCAGTACTTC
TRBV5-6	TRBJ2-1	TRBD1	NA	CASSFLTGGNEQFF	TGTGCCAGCAGCTTTCTGACAGGGGGCAATGAGCAGTTCTTC
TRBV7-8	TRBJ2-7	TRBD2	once	CASSPLTASGRDEQYF	TGTGCCAGCAGTCCGTTGACGGCCAGCGGGAGAGACGAGCAGTACTTC
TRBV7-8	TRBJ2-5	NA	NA	CASSLAPGPKETQYF	TGTGCCAGCAGCTTAGCGCCTGGACCCAAAGAGACCCAGTACTTC
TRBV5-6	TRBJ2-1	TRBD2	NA	CASSDGGAILSNEQFF	TGTGCCAGCAGCGACGGGGGGGCCATTCTATCAAATGAGCAGTTCTTC
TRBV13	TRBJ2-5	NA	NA	CASSLGTAQTYQETQYF	TGTGCCAGCAGCTTAGGCACTGCCCAGACGTACCAAGAGACCCAGTACTTC
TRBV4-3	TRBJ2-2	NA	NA	CASSQEVSLRGPNTGELFF	TGCGCCAGCAGCCAAGAAGTTAGCTTGCGGGGGCCTAACACCGGGGAGCTGTTTTTT
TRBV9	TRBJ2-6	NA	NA	CASSGGSGANVLTF	TGTGCCAGCAGCGGGGGCTCTGGGGCCAACGTCCTGACTTTC
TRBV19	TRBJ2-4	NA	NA	CASSVRNIQYF	TGTGCCAGTAGTGTGAGAAACATTCAGTACTTC
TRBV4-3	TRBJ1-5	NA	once	CASSPGPPNQPQHF	TGCGCCAGCAGTCCGGGACCGCCTAATCAGCCCCAGCATTTT
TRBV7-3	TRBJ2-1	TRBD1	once	CASSSTRRDRVVNEQFF	TGTGCCAGCAGCTCCACCCGCCGGGACAGGGTAGTAAATGAGCAGTTCTTC
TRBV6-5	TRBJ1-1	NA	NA	CASSEEANTEAFF	TGTGCCAGCAGTGAAGAGGCCAACACTGAAGCTTTCTTT
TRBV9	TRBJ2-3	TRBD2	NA	CASSAGGLGTDTQYF	TGTGCCAGCAGCGCGGGGGGGCTAGGGACAGATACGCAGTATTTT
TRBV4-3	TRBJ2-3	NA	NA	CASSQDWDNTDTQYF	TGCGCCAGCAGCCAAGACTGGGACAACACAGATACGCAGTATTTT
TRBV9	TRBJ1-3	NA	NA	CASSVGGTSGNTIYF	TGTGCCAGCAGCGTAGGCGGGACCTCTGGAAACACCATATATTTT
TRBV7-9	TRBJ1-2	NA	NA	CASSLGGYGYTF	TGTGCCAGCAGCTTAGGGGGCTATGGCTACACCTTC
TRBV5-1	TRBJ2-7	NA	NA	CASSLGSSYEQYF	TGCGCCAGCAGCCTCGGGTCCTCCTACGAGCAGTACTTC
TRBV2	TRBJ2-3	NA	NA	CASKRDPDTQYF	TGTGCCAGCAAAAGGGACCCTGATACGCAGTATTTT
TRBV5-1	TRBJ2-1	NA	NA	CASRLRYNEQFF	TGCGCCAGCAGGTTGCGCTACAATGAGCAGTTCTTC
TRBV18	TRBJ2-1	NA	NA	CASSPPGNEQFF	TGTGCCAGCTCACCGCCCGGAAATGAGCAGTTCTTC
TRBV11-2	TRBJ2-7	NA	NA	CASSFILGGPSYEQYF	TGTGCCAGCAGCTTCATCCTCGGGGGGCCCTCCTACGAGCAGTACTTC
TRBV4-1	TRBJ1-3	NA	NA	CASSRTRHSGNTIYF	TGCGCCAGCAGCCGGACACGACACTCTGGAAACACCATATATTTT
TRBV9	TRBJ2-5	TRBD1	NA	CASSAGGAVETQYF	TGTGCCAGCAGCGCAGGGGGCGCGGTGGAGACCCAGTACTTC
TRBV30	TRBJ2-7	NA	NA	CAWSVGGDYEQYF	TGTGCCTGGAGTGTGGGGGGAGACTACGAGCAGTACTTC
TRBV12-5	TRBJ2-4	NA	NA	CASGLRNIQYF	TGTGCTAGTGGTTTAAGAAACATTCAGTACTTC
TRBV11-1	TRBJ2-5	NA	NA	CASSLARGAQETQYF	TGTGCCAGCAGCTTAGCCCGGGGGGCCCAAGAGACCCAGTACTTC
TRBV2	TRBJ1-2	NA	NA	CASSEVLRGYTF	TGTGCCAGCAGTGAAGTCCTACGGGGCTACACCTTC
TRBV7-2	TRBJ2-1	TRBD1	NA	CASSRGQGMWDEQFF	TGTGCCAGCAGCCGAGGACAGGGGATGTGGGATGAGCAGTTCTTC
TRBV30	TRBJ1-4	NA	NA	CAWDLNEKLFF	TGTGCCTGGGATCTTAATGAAAAACTGTTTTTT
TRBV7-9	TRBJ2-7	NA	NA	CASSWPRTDSYEQYF	TGTGCCAGCAGCTGGCCCCGGACGGATTCCTACGAGCAGTACTTC
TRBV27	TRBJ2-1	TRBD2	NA	CASSPPPSGALYNEQFF	TGTGCCAGCAGTCCTCCCCCTAGCGGGGCGCTCTACAATGAGCAGTTCTTC
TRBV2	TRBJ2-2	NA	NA	CARWDRATGELFF	TGTGCCCGGTGGGATAGGGCCACCGGGGAGCTGTTTTTT
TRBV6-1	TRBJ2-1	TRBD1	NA	CASRTGGRDEQFF	TGTGCCAGCAGGACAGGGGGGAGAGATGAGCAGTTCTTC
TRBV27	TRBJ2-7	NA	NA	CASSSFLLTGTTYEQYF	TGTGCCAGCAGTTCATTCCTTTTAACAGGGACCACCTACGAGCAGTACTTC
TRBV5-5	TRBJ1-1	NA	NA	CASSLPGRIMNTEAFF	TGTGCCAGCAGCTTACCGGGACGGATTATGAACACTGAAGCTTTCTTT
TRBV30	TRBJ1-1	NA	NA	CAWNRLDTEAFF	TGTGCCTGGAACAGGTTGGACACTGAAGCTTTCTTT
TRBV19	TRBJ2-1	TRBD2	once	CASSTLTSGLDEQFF	TGTGCCAGTAGTACGTTAACTAGCGGGCTCGATGAGCAGTTCTTC
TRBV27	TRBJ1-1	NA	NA	CASSLEVGTEAFF	TGTGCCAGCAGTTTAGAGGTGGGAACTGAAGCTTTCTTT
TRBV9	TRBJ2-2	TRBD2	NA	CASSHPGPKASGGHYTGELFF	TGTGCCAGCAGCCACCCTGGGCCTAAGGCTAGCGGGGGGCATTACACCGGGGAGCTGTTTTTT